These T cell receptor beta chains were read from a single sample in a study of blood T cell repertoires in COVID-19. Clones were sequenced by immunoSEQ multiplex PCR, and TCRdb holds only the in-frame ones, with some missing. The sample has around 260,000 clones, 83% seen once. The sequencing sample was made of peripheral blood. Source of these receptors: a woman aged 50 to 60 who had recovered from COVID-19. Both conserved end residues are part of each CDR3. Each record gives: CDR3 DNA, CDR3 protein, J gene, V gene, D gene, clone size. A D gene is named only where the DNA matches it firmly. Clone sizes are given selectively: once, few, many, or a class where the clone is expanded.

cdr3_nt: TGTGCCAGCAGTGCCACAGGGGGCCAGGGGTACGAGCAGTACTTC; cdr3_aa: CASSATGGQGYEQYF; j_call: TRBJ2-7; v_call: TRBV27; d_call: TRBD1; clone_size: .
cdr3_nt: TGTGCCAGCAGTACTGGACTACATGGCGAGCAGTTCTTC; cdr3_aa: CASSTGLHGEQFF; j_call: TRBJ2-1; v_call: TRBV6-4; d_call: .; clone_size: .
cdr3_nt: TGCGCCAGCAGCTGGGCCCCCACAGGGGGCGCCGGCGGGGAGCTGTTTTTT; cdr3_aa: CASSWAPTGGAGGELFF; j_call: TRBJ2-2; v_call: TRBV5-1; d_call: TRBD1; clone_size: once
cdr3_nt: TGTGCCAGCATTAAACAGGCTCAAGGGTACGAGCAGTACTTC; cdr3_aa: CASIKQAQGYEQYF; j_call: TRBJ2-7; v_call: TRBV21-1; d_call: .; clone_size: .
cdr3_nt: TGTGCCAGCAGCGTAAGACAGGATAGGACTGAAGCTTTCTTT; cdr3_aa: CASSVRQDRTEAFF; j_call: TRBJ1-1; v_call: TRBV9; d_call: .; clone_size: .
cdr3_nt: TGTGCCAGCAGTTTAAGCCAGGGCAACAATGAGCAGTTCTTC; cdr3_aa: CASSLSQGNNEQFF; j_call: TRBJ2-1; v_call: TRBV28; d_call: .; clone_size: .
cdr3_nt: TGTGCCAGCAGCTTTACCCCGGGGGGCCCTCCCTTAGAGTCACCCCTCCACTTT; cdr3_aa: CASSFTPGGPPLESPLHF; j_call: TRBJ1-6; v_call: TRBV7-9; d_call: .; clone_size: .
cdr3_nt: TGTGCCAGTAGTCGCCTGAAAATCGCGGGGACTGAAGCTTTCTTT; cdr3_aa: CASSRLKIAGTEAFF; j_call: TRBJ1-1; v_call: TRBV19; d_call: .; clone_size: few
cdr3_nt: TGCGCCAGCAGCCAAGATCTCTTCACTCCCGCATCGCCCCTCCACTTT; cdr3_aa: CASSQDLFTPASPLHF; j_call: TRBJ1-6; v_call: TRBV4-3; d_call: .; clone_size: .
cdr3_nt: TGTGCCAGCAGCACCCCAGACGTTAGAGCGATCCCCACCTACGAGCAGTACTTC; cdr3_aa: CASSTPDVRAIPTYEQYF; j_call: TRBJ2-7; v_call: TRBV7-2; d_call: .; clone_size: .
cdr3_nt: TGTGCCAGCAAGGACAGGAATTCACCCCTCCACTTT; cdr3_aa: CASKDRNSPLHF; j_call: TRBJ1-6; v_call: TRBV27; d_call: TRBD1; clone_size: .
cdr3_nt: TGTGCCAGCATCAGCACAGGGTTCACCGGGGAGCTGTTTTTT; cdr3_aa: CASISTGFTGELFF; j_call: TRBJ2-2; v_call: TRBV6-5; d_call: .; clone_size: .
cdr3_nt: TGTGCCAGCAGCACTTCCGGGACAAGTCTAGCCAAAAACATTCAGTACTTC; cdr3_aa: CASSTSGTSLAKNIQYF; j_call: TRBJ2-4; v_call: TRBV21-1; d_call: .; clone_size: .
cdr3_nt: TGTGCCAGTAGTATCGGGGAGTTACATCAGCCCCAGCATTTT; cdr3_aa: CASSIGELHQPQHF; j_call: TRBJ1-5; v_call: TRBV19; d_call: .; clone_size: .
cdr3_nt: TGTGCCAGCAAGGGGGCTAGTCTGGTTTACGAGCAGTACTTC; cdr3_aa: CASKGASLVYEQYF; j_call: TRBJ2-7; v_call: TRBV6-1; d_call: TRBD1; clone_size: few
cdr3_nt: TGTGCCAGCAGCTCCGCGGGAGGCACAGAGCAGTTCTTC; cdr3_aa: CASSSAGGTEQFF; j_call: TRBJ2-1; v_call: TRBV7-3; d_call: TRBD2; clone_size: .
cdr3_nt: TGTGCCAGCAGTTTAACGGCTGGAAACACCATATATTTT; cdr3_aa: CASSLTAGNTIYF; j_call: TRBJ1-3; v_call: TRBV27; d_call: .; clone_size: .
cdr3_nt: TGTGCCAGCAGCTCGACAGGGGGACCGAACACCGGGGAGCTGTTTTTT; cdr3_aa: CASSSTGGPNTGELFF; j_call: TRBJ2-2; v_call: TRBV7-7; d_call: TRBD1; clone_size: .
cdr3_nt: TGTGCCAGCAGCTTCGGGACAGGAGAGTACGAGCAGTACTTC; cdr3_aa: CASSFGTGEYEQYF; j_call: TRBJ2-7; v_call: TRBV7-2; d_call: TRBD1; clone_size: .
cdr3_nt: TGTGCCAGCAGTCGCGGCGGGCGGGGTCATCCAGGGACCGGGGAGCTGTTTTTT; cdr3_aa: CASSRGGRGHPGTGELFF; j_call: TRBJ2-2; v_call: TRBV27; d_call: .; clone_size: .
cdr3_nt: TGTGCCAGCAGTCCGGCAACGGGGGGAGCCTACGAGCAGTACTTC; cdr3_aa: CASSPATGGAYEQYF; j_call: TRBJ2-7; v_call: TRBV28; d_call: TRBD2; clone_size: .
cdr3_nt: TGTGCCAGCAGCTTAGGGGACTATGGCTACACCTTC; cdr3_aa: CASSLGDYGYTF; j_call: TRBJ1-2; v_call: TRBV5-6; d_call: .; clone_size: many
cdr3_nt: TGTGCCTGGAGTTCGACAGGGAACCCCCAGGCTAACTATGGCTACACCTTC; cdr3_aa: CAWSSTGNPQANYGYTF; j_call: TRBJ1-2; v_call: TRBV30; d_call: TRBD1; clone_size: .
cdr3_nt: TGTGCCAGCAGTTTATCCCTGGTGGGGGCTAACTACGAGCAGTACTTC; cdr3_aa: CASSLSLVGANYEQYF; j_call: TRBJ2-7; v_call: TRBV28; d_call: .; clone_size: .
cdr3_nt: TGTGCCAGCAGCCGACAGGGGAGGAACACTGAAGCTTTCTTT; cdr3_aa: CASSRQGRNTEAFF; j_call: TRBJ1-1; v_call: TRBV7-3; d_call: TRBD1; clone_size: .
cdr3_nt: TGTGCCAGCTCCTCGGGACAGGGGTTTGAAGCTTTCTTT; cdr3_aa: CASSSGQGFEAFF; j_call: TRBJ1-1; v_call: TRBV12-3/TRBV12-4; d_call: TRBD1; clone_size: .
cdr3_nt: TGCAGTGCTAGTCGGACTAGCGGGAGCAATGAGCAGTTCTTC; cdr3_aa: CSASRTSGSNEQFF; j_call: TRBJ2-1; v_call: TRBV20-1; d_call: TRBD2; clone_size: .
cdr3_nt: TGTGCCAGCAGCCAAGAAATTGCCAGGGCTGGAAACACCATATATTTT; cdr3_aa: CASSQEIARAGNTIYF; j_call: TRBJ1-3; v_call: TRBV14; d_call: .; clone_size: .
cdr3_nt: TGTGCCAGCAGTCGACAGGGTTTGGAGCCCCAGCATTTT; cdr3_aa: CASSRQGLEPQHF; j_call: TRBJ1-5; v_call: TRBV27; d_call: TRBD1; clone_size: .
cdr3_nt: TGTGCCAGCTCAGGCGGAAACCAAGAGACCCAGTACTTC; cdr3_aa: CASSGGNQETQYF; j_call: TRBJ2-5; v_call: TRBV18; d_call: .; clone_size: .
cdr3_nt: TGCAGCGTTGATGTAACAGGGTCCTATGGCTACACCTTC; cdr3_aa: CSVDVTGSYGYTF; j_call: TRBJ1-2; v_call: TRBV29-1; d_call: .; clone_size: .
cdr3_nt: TGTGCCAGCTCCCTACGACAGGGGGAAAGGGCTTTCTTT; cdr3_aa: CASSLRQGERAFF; j_call: TRBJ1-1; v_call: TRBV18; d_call: TRBD1; clone_size: .
cdr3_nt: TGTGCCAGCAGCTCCGGACAGGGGCAATACTATGGCTACACCTTC; cdr3_aa: CASSSGQGQYYGYTF; j_call: TRBJ1-2; v_call: TRBV7-2; d_call: TRBD1; clone_size: .